What follows are 26 T cell receptor beta chains derived from one specimen sequenced in a study of identical twins. TCRdb re-derived calls from the 5' RACE reads in MiXCR, one entry per CDR3 protein. The sample has some 760,000 distinct CDR3 sequences; roughly 20% are singletons. The sample was also reused in another study, on T cells expressing NK-cell markers.

Input material: PBMCs. These TCRs come from a woman between 18 and 29 years old in good health.

This clonotype was counted a few times. The rearrangement links TRBV20-1 to TRBJ2-7, with 8 bases identical to TRBD2. CDR3 length equals 16 residues. Losses at the gene ends were 2 bases for V and 5 bases for J; bases not matched to a gene: 14. Per germline, CDR1 DFQATT and CDR2 SNEGSKA (reference sequence). In DNA, the CDR3 is TGCAGTGCTAGATCCCTCCAAGGACTAGCTGACGACGAGCAGTACTTC. It encodes CSARSLQGLADDEQYF.

This clonotype was counted a few times. CDR3 sequence (DNA): TGCAGCGTGCAGGGAAGGCGACTCCAAGAGACCCAGTACTTC. It specifies CSVQGRRLQETQYF. The V and J genes are TRBV29-1 and TRBJ2-5; D is possibly TRBD1 (5 bases). The ends were cut back, 6 bases at V and 1 base at J, with 15 bases in the middle. Germline lookup yields CDR1 SQVTM and CDR2 ANQGSEA. This CDR3 region has 14 residues.

The chain uses TRBV6-1 and TRBJ2-7; 14 bases are a match to TRBD2. The germline V gene has CDR1 MNHNS and CDR2 SASEGT. V shed 5 bases and J 7 bases; nucleotides not matched to a gene: 7. This CDR3 is 15 amino acids long. The CDR3 coding sequence is TGTGCCAGCAGTAGGGATGGACTAGCGGGAGGTGAGCAGTACTTC. This translates into CASSRDGLAGGEQYF.

The sample holds a few counts of this clonotype. The rearrangement uses TRBV20-1 and TRBJ2-7, with D possibly being TRBD1 or TRBD2 (5 bases each). Germline loops: CDR1 DFQATT, CDR2 SNEGSKA (reference sequence). The CDR3 has 12 amino acids. The germline V and J ends were trimmed by 1 base and 5 bases, with 9 bases remaining between them. CDR3 DNA sequence: TGCAGTGCTAGAGTCAGGGACCACGAGCAGTACTTC. This sequence encodes CSARVRDHEQYF.

In this sample, this clonotype turned up many times. The chain joins TRBV10-3 to TRBJ2-2, with D perhaps TRBD1 (6 bases). Germline assignment: CDR1 ENHRY and CDR2 SYGVKD. Between the trimmed V and J ends, which lost 7 bases and 2 bases, there was a span of 11 bases. The CDR3 loop spans 14 amino acids. The CDR3 nucleotides read TGTGCCATCAAGTCGGACAGTAACACCGGGGAGCTGTTTTTT. It specifies CAIKSDSNTGELFF.

The V gene is TRBV12-3 or TRBV12-4, the J gene TRBJ2-7, with 7 bases fitting TRBD1. The V gene end was trimmed by 7 bases and the J gene end by 5 bases; junction bases not matched to a gene: 14. The CDR3 covers 15 residues. The DNA for the CDR3 is TGTGCCAGCACCATAAACAGGGGAATAGGCGACGAGCAGTACTTC. Protein sequence: CASTINRGIGDEQYF.

The chain carries TRBV4-3 and TRBJ2-7; the match to TRBD2 covers 11 bases. The CDR3 is 15 amino acids. Germline CDR1 LGHNA, CDR2 YSLEER. The junction had 1 base not matched to a gene; V was cut back by 0 bases and J by 3 bases. The CDR3: CASSQELAGVYEQYF. The CDR3 nucleotides are TGCGCCAGCAGCCAAGAACTAGCGGGGGTCTACGAGCAGTACTTC.

This clonotype appeared a few times. The rearrangement uses TRBV29-1 and TRBJ2-5; the D gene could be TRBD1 or TRBD2 (5 bases each). Per the germline V gene, CDR1 is SQVTM and CDR2 is ANQGSEA. The V and J ends lost 7 bases and 7 bases respectively, with 16 bases between them. This CDR3 is 12 amino acids long. The CDR3 loop reads CSGGWLEGTQYF. The CDR3 coding sequence is TGCAGCGGGGGGTGGCTAGAGGGGACCCAGTACTTC.

Comments on this clonotype: One end of the junction fails to match germline, which may point to a read error. The chain has TRBV12-3 or TRBV12-4 and TRBJ1-3; D gene unclear. The CDR3 is made up of 10 amino acids. The CDR3 is CASSRNTTYF. The CDR3 nucleotides read TGTGCCAGCAGTAGGAACACCACATATTTT.

In DNA, the CDR3 is TGTGCCAGCAGCATCCGGGACTATGGCTACACCTTC. Translating gives CASSIRDYGYTF. J is TRBJ1-2 and V is TRBV11-2, with no clear D. This CDR3 contains 12 residues. With 5 bases removed from V and 3 bases from J, the gap between germline ends came to 7 bases. Germline-derived CDR1 and CDR2 are SGHAT and FQNNGV. Together with reference TRBV11-2 and TRBJ1-2, the CDR3 gives the full variable domain: EAGVAQSPRYKIIEKRQSVAFWCNPISGHATLYWYQQILGQGPKLLIQFQNNGVVDDSQLPKDRFSAERLKGVDSTLKIQPAKLEDSAVYLCASSIRDYGYTFGSGTRLTVV.

This clonotype was observed a handful of times. The genes are TRBV10-3 and TRBJ2-1; D is unclear. Germline values: CDR1 ENHRY, CDR2 SYGVKD. The CDR3 is 16 amino acids. V lost 0 bases and J 0 bases, leaving 9 bases between the germline ends. The CDR3 sequence: CAISESIASSYNEQFF. In nucleotides, the CDR3 is TGTGCCATCAGTGAGTCGATAGCTAGCTCCTACAATGAGCAGTTCTTC.

This clonotype has just a few counts. The chain couples TRBV24-1 to TRBJ1-2; 7 positions match TRBD1. CDR3 size: 13 residues. CDR1 is KGHDR and CDR2 is SFDVKD in the germline V gene. V lost 4 bases, J lost 10 bases, and 8 bases stayed unmatched. The CDR3 reads CATSDNRQGDYTF. The CDR3 coding sequence is TGTGCCACCAGTGACAATAGACAGGGCGACTACACCTTC.

This clonotype was found a few times. The chain has TRBV20-1 and TRBJ2-5; D is unresolved. CDR3 length equals 14 residues. Germline CDR1 is DFQATT and CDR2 is SNEGSKA (reference sequence). Trimming removed 3 bases from V and 4 bases from J, with 15 bases in between. The CDR3 DNA follows: TGCAGTGCTAGTCGCCCAGCAATGATAGAGACCCAGTACTTC. Its protein is CSASRPAMIETQYF.

In its sample, this clonotype was seen a few times. This chain connects TRBV5-1 to TRBJ2-1; possibly TRBD2 for D (6 bases). Germline assignment: CDR1 SGHRS and CDR2 YFSETQ. V was shortened by 0 bases and J by 13 bases, with 11 bases between the two germline ends. This CDR3 is 12 amino acids long. The CDR3 spells CASSLEEGPQFF. Here the CDR3 DNA reads TGCGCCAGCAGCTTGGAGGAGGGACCCCAGTTCTTC.

The CDR3 loop is CASSPGRGTEQYF. The CDR3 region has the DNA TGTGCCAGCAGCCCCGGGAGGGGGACCGAGCAGTACTTC. The chain couples TRBV3-1 to TRBJ2-7, with 8 bases identical to TRBD2. Looked up from germline, CDR1 is LGHDT and CDR2 is YNNKEL (reference sequence). There are 13 residues in the CDR3. J gave up 6 bases and V 4 bases, and 5 bases lay outside the gene matches.

V usage is TRBV18 and J usage is TRBJ2-5, with D unresolved. The germline gives CDR1 KGHSH, CDR2 LQKENI. V dropped 2 bases and J dropped 5 bases, with 15 bases sitting between them. This CDR3 has 15 amino acids. CDR3 sequence (DNA): TGTGCCAGCTCACCATGGCGGACGATGGGGGAGACCCAGTACTTC. Protein product: CASSPWRTMGETQYF.

The CDR3: CASSKAGFTGELFF. CDR3 DNA: TGTGCCAGCAGTAAAGCGGGATTCACCGGGGAGCTGTTTTTT. The gene calls are TRBV12-3 or TRBV12-4 and TRBJ2-2; 7 bases fit TRBD2. The CDR3 spans 14 residues. V trimming: 5 bases; J trimming: 4 bases; junction bases outside the gene matches: 4.

The table lists this clonotype with a few counts. The chain combines TRBV27 with TRBJ2-1; D gene uncertain. The V gene lost 5 bases and the J gene lost 10 bases, with 9 bases spanning the gap. The CDR3 is 11 amino acids. CDR1 is MNHEY, CDR2 SMNVEV, per germline (reference sequence). The DNA of the CDR3 is TGTGCCAGCAGTACCACCGGCGAGCAGTTCTTC. Translated, it gives CASSTTGEQFF.

The rearrangement uses TRBV18 and TRBJ2-1; TRBD1 agrees at 8 bases. This CDR3 has 14 residues. Looked up from germline, CDR1 is KGHSH and CDR2 is LQKENI. Trimming removed 3 bases from V and 6 bases from J; junction bases left unmatched: 4. As DNA, the CDR3 is TGTGCCAGCTCACCCCAGGGGGCTATCAATGAGCAGTTCTTC. Its translation: CASSPQGAINEQFF.

This clonotype was detected only a few times. This rearrangement joins TRBV5-6 to TRBJ2-3, with D possibly being TRBD2 (5 bases). The germline V gene has CDR1 SGHDT and CDR2 YYEEEE. The ends were cut back, 4 bases at V and 8 bases at J, with 20 bases in the middle. This CDR3 is 15 amino acids long. The CDR3 DNA follows: TGTGCCAGCAGCCGGAGAACCCCGACTGGACTTACGCAGTATTTT. Translating it yields CASSRRTPTGLTQYF.

V and J are TRBV30 and TRBJ2-6; D not resolved. CDR3 length: 15 amino acids. The V and J ends lost 2 bases and 4 bases respectively, with 12 bases between them. Per germline, CDR1 GTSNPN and CDR2 SVGIG (reference sequence). This CDR3 reads CAWSPTRRGANVLTF. The CDR3 DNA reads TGTGCCTGGAGTCCTACACGCCGAGGGGCCAACGTCCTGACTTTC.

J is TRBJ2-7 and V is TRBV7-9, with no clear D. V was cut by 4 bases and J by 1 base, with 8 bases left in between. Germline CDR1 is SEHNR and CDR2 is FQNEAQ (reference sequence). The CDR3 is 13 amino acids. The CDR3 DNA follows: TGTGCCAGCAGCTGGTCCGTTTCCTACGAGCAGTACTTC. It specifies CASSWSVSYEQYF.

The CDR3 sequence: CSAPRTSGGGEQFF. CDR3 coding DNA: TGCAGTGCCCCCCGGACTAGCGGGGGCGGTGAGCAGTTCTTC. V gene TRBV20-1 combines with J gene TRBJ2-1; 13 nucleotides match TRBD2. The CDR3 length is 14 residues. V trimming: 6 bases; J trimming: 9 bases; junction bases outside the gene matches: 8. Germline values: CDR1 DFQATT, CDR2 SNEGSKA (reference sequence).

The rearrangement uses TRBV29-1 and TRBJ2-5, with D possibly being TRBD2 (5 bases). This CDR3 is 13 amino acids long. The V gene lost 7 bases and the J gene lost 5 bases, with 17 bases spanning the gap. The germline V gene encodes CDR1 SQVTM and CDR2 ANQGSEA. This chain's CDR3 is CSEAVLRGETQYF. In nucleotides, the CDR3 is TGCAGCGAGGCGGTGTTACGGGGTGAGACCCAGTACTTC.

This clonotype was recorded at least ten times. This chain joins TRBV12-3 or TRBV12-4 and TRBJ1-3; TRBD1 aligns across 8 bases. V lost 3 bases, J lost 3 bases, and 1 base stayed unmatched. The CDR3 length is 14 residues. This CDR3 is CASSFGQGGNTIYF. In DNA, the CDR3 is TGTGCCAGCAGTTTTGGACAGGGTGGAAACACCATATATTTT.

J is TRBJ2-1 and V is TRBV12-3 or TRBV12-4; 7 nucleotides agree with TRBD2. V gave up 1 base and J gave up 10 bases; unmatched junction bases: 7. The CDR3 has 14 residues. This chain's CDR3 is CASSLGGGSGEQFF. The CDR3 bases are TGTGCCAGCAGTTTAGGGGGGGGGTCTGGGGAGCAGTTCTTC.